The entry below describes one T cell receptor (beta chain). The antigen is undetermined. These data are taken from a study of T-cell memory formation after mild COVID-19. Overall study context: In these data, TCR clusters were largely donor specific.

Study-wide findings and caveats: CD4+ contracting clones lay mainly in CM and EM, CD8+ ones in EMRA.

The V end was cut by 0 bases, the J end by 5 bases, with 12 bases between. The length of the CDR3 is 15 residues. Per the germline V gene, CDR1 is MNHNS and CDR2 is SASEGT. TCRdb re-derived calls from the 5' RACE reads in MiXCR, one entry per CDR3 protein. In the table there are 150,000 to 200,000 distinct CDR3 sequences, 16% of which are singletons. The TCR sequence derives from an adult woman who had mild COVID-19 (a few samples of this study predate the infection). Cell type and time point are not known. What was sequenced was PBMCs or a T cell subset sorted from them (not recorded which). This chain links TRBV6-1 with TRBJ2-3; D might be TRBD2 (6 bases). CDR3 bases: TGTGCCAGCAGTGAAGCGTGGCGGGGAGTAGATACGCAGTATTTT. It specifies CASSEAWRGVDTQYF.